This T cell receptor (beta chain) was documented in a study of T cell changes during pregnancy in multiple sclerosis. The V segment lost 5 bases and the J segment 9 bases; nucleotides outside the gene matches: 3. Germline values: CDR1 MRHNA, CDR2 SNTAGT. This CDR3 has 12 amino acids. Sequencing was performed with immunoSEQ multiplex PCR; in TCRdb, only in-frame clones are kept and a portion is missing. The table shows roughly 93,000 clones, with 75% to 95% occurring only once. The V gene is TRBV6-4, the J gene TRBJ2-1; 8 nucleotides match TRBD2. This clonotype originated in a female donor in good health, enrolled as a control in a pregnancy study. Sequencing used peripheral blood, obtained in the first trimester of pregnancy. CDR3 in DNA: TGTGCCAGCAGTTCCGGGGGGGGTGAGCAGTTCTTC. Translated: CASSSGGGEQFF.